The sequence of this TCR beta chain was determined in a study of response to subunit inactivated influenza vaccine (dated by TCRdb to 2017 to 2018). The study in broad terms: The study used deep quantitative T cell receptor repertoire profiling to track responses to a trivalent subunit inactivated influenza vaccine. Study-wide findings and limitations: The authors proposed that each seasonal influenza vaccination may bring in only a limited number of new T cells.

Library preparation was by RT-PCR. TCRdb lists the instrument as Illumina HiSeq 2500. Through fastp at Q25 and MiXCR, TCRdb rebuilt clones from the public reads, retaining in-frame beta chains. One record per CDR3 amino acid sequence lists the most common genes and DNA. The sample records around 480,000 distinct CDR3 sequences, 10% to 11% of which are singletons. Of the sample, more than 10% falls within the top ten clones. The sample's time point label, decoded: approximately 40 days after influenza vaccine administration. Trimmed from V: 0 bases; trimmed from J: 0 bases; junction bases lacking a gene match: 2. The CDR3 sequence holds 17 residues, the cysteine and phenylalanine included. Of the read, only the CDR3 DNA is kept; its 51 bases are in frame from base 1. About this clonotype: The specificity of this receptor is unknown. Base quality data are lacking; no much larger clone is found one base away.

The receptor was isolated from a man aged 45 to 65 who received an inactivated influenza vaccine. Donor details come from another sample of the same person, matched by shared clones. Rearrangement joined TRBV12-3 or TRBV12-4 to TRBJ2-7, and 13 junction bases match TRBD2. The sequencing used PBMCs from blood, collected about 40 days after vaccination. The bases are TGTGCCAGCAGTTTAGCGAGGACTAGCGGGAGCTCCTACGAGCAGTACTTC. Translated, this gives CASSLARTSGSSYEQYF.